This passage covers 31 T cell receptor beta chains from one sample sequenced in a study of blood T cell repertoires in COVID-19. TCRdb keeps only in-frame clones here, not all; method: immunoSEQ multiplex PCR. The repertoire holds some 15,000 clones, with under 80% as singletons. The source material was peripheral blood. The source of these receptors is a man in his 70s with active or convalescent COVID-19.

V is TRBV4-3 and J is TRBJ1-2, with 7 bases matching TRBD1. V dropped 5 bases and J dropped 0; count of bases not matched to a gene: 6. CDR3 size: 15 residues. Looked up from germline, CDR1 is LGHNA and CDR2 is YSLEER. CDR3 coding DNA: TGCGCCAGCAGCGACAGGGCCTCAGCTAACTATGGCTACACCTTC. Its protein product is CASSDRASANYGYTF.

J is TRBJ1-3 and V is TRBV28; D possibly corresponds to TRBD1 (5 bases). Trimming shortened V by 3 bases and J by 4 bases, and 10 bases separated the two germline ends. CDR1 MDHEN and CDR2 SYDVKM come from the germline V gene. This CDR3 is built from 14 residues. The CDR3 region is CASSFAGVGNTIYF. CDR3 in DNA: TGTGCCAGCAGTTTTGCGGGGGTGGGAAACACCATATATTTT. Based on the CDR3 plus reference TRBV28 and TRBJ1-3, the full variable domain is DVKVTQSSRYLVKRTGEKVFLECVQDMDHENMFWYRQDPGLGLRLIYFSYDVKMKEKGDIPEGYSVSREKKERFSLILESASTNQTSMYLCASSFAGVGNTIYFGEGSWLTVV.

DNA for the CDR3: TGTGCCAGCAAAGGGGCGGGACAGGGGTACAATGAGCAGTTCTTC. This codes for CASKGAGQGYNEQFF. The gene calls are TRBV27 and TRBJ2-1, with 10 bases identical to TRBD1. This CDR3 region has 15 residues. V was clipped by 7 bases and J by 4 bases; unmatched bases: 7. In germline, CDR1 is MNHEY, CDR2 SMNVEV (reference sequence).

This clone was seen only once. J is TRBJ1-1 and V is TRBV28, with D perhaps TRBD1 (6 bases). V lost 5 bases to trimming and J lost 6 bases, with 22 bases between them. The CDR3 is 16 residues long. The V gene's germline CDR1 is MDHEN and CDR2 SYDVKM. The CDR3 loop is CASSPDLNRALPEAFF. DNA of the CDR3: TGTGCCAGCAGTCCCGACCTGAACAGGGCACTACCTGAAGCTTTCTTT.

This clone was seen just once. The rearrangement uses TRBV4-1 and TRBJ2-6; 7 positions match TRBD1. The length of the CDR3 is 20 residues. Germline V gene sequence: CDR1 MGHRA, CDR2 YSYEKL. The junction had 12 bases not matched to a gene; V was cut back by 0 bases and J by 1 base. CDR3 DNA sequence: TGCGCCAGCAGCCAAGATTTGCCGGGACAGATCGGATCTGGGGCCAACGTCCTGACTTTC. The encoded protein is CASSQDLPGQIGSGANVLTF.

The chain uses TRBV28 and TRBJ2-7, with a tentative D call TRBD2 (6 bases). Trimming stripped 5 bases from V and 1 base from J, with 24 bases between. There are 18 residues in the CDR3. The germline V gene encodes CDR1 MDHEN and CDR2 SYDVKM. The CDR3 sequence is CASSPLQGPGTASYEQYF. CDR3 DNA sequence: TGTGCCAGCAGTCCCCTTCAAGGACCCGGGACTGCTTCCTACGAGCAGTACTTC.

The CDR3 bases are TGTGCCAGCAGCGCACACAATGTACCCGGGGAGCTGTTTTTT. Encoded protein: CASSAHNVPGELFF. This chain links TRBV6-2 or TRBV6-3 with TRBJ2-2, with D hard to call. V was trimmed by 6 bases and J by 6 bases, leaving 14 bases between them. Looked up from germline, CDR1 is MNHEY and CDR2 is SVGEGT. This CDR3 comprises 14 residues.

V and J are TRBV2 and TRBJ2-3; 16 nucleotides align to TRBD2. From germline, CDR1 is SNHLY and CDR2 FYNNEI. The CDR3 runs to 17 residues. The V and J ends lost 4 bases and 1 base, in that order; junction bases with no gene match: 2. This chain's CDR3 is CASSAGTSGRGTDTQYF. The CDR3 bases are TGTGCCAGCAGTGCCGGGACTAGCGGGAGGGGCACAGATACGCAGTATTTT.

The chain recombines TRBV6-2 or TRBV6-3 with TRBJ1-5, with D perhaps matching TRBD1 (5 bases). Between the trimmed V and J ends, which lost 2 bases and 7 bases, there was a span of 9 bases. Germline CDR1 is MNHEY and CDR2 is SVGEGT. This CDR3 has 13 amino acids. CDR3 coding DNA: TGTGCCAGCAGTTACAGGGGAGGCCAGCCCCAGCATTTT. It codes for CASSYRGGQPQHF.

The rearrangement joins TRBV28 to TRBJ2-7, with 8 bases that match TRBD1. Germline assignment: CDR1 MDHEN and CDR2 SYDVKM. There are 12 residues in the CDR3. V trimming: 5 bases; J trimming: 5 bases; junction bases outside the gene matches: 2. CDR3 protein: CASSDRGHEQYF. CDR3 sequence (DNA): TGTGCCAGCAGTGACAGGGGCCACGAGCAGTACTTC. The variable domain in full, completed from reference TRBV28 and TRBJ2-7, reads DVKVTQSSRYLVKRTGEKVFLECVQDMDHENMFWYRQDPGLGLRLIYFSYDVKMKEKGDIPEGYSVSREKKERFSLILESASTNQTSMYLCASSDRGHEQYFGPGTRLTVT.

V is TRBV6-5 and J is TRBJ1-2; D gene unclear. The CDR3 runs 13 residues. V gave up 6 bases and J gave up 0 bases, with 8 bases separating them. Per germline, CDR1 MNHEY and CDR2 SVGAGI. CDR3 in amino acids: CASSQATNYGYTF. The CDR3 nucleotides read TGTGCCAGCAGCCAAGCTACTAACTATGGCTACACCTTC.

V usage is TRBV7-2 and J usage is TRBJ1-1; D perhaps matches TRBD1 (6 bases). The CDR3 is 16 residues long. Germline V gene lookup returns CDR1 SGHTA and CDR2 FQGNSA. The V and J ends lost 3 bases and 0 bases respectively, with 14 bases between them. In DNA form, the CDR3 reads TGTGCCAGCAGCTTCGGAACAGGGAACATGAACACTGAAGCTTTCTTT. It translates to CASSFGTGNMNTEAFF.

This chain connects TRBV15 to TRBJ2-6; D might be TRBD1 (6 bases). Germline V lookup: CDR1 LNHNV, CDR2 YYDKDF (reference sequence). Trimming removed 5 bases from V and 2 bases from J, with 10 bases in between. The CDR3 is 15 residues long. CDR3 protein: CATSVRTAGANVLTF. In DNA form, the CDR3 reads TGTGCCACCAGCGTGAGGACAGCTGGGGCCAACGTCCTGACTTTC.

The table lists this clone with a count of one. The chain is built from TRBV18 and TRBJ2-6; 7 bases map to TRBD1. CDR1 is KGHSH and CDR2 is LQKENI in the germline V gene. Trimming took 2 bases from V and 2 from J; bases not matched to a gene: 12. CDR3 size: 19 residues. The CDR3 is CASSPRANRGLAGANVLTF. The CDR3 coding sequence is TGTGCCAGCTCACCAAGGGCGAACAGGGGTCTAGCTGGGGCCAACGTCCTGACTTTC.

The chain carries TRBV15 and TRBJ2-2; 7 bases map to TRBD1. Germline assignment: CDR1 LNHNV and CDR2 YYDKDF (reference sequence). CDR3 length equals 17 residues. With 0 bases clipped from V and 5 bases from J, the junction kept 9 bases outside the gene matches. This CDR3 is CATSREPKGARTGELFF. CDR3 DNA sequence: TGTGCCACCAGCAGAGAACCTAAGGGGGCACGAACCGGGGAGCTGTTTTTT.

V gene TRBV28 combines with J gene TRBJ2-3; a possible D gene is TRBD2 (5 bases). Germline V lookup: CDR1 MDHEN, CDR2 SYDVKM. V lost 7 bases, J lost 6 bases, and 14 bases lay in between. The CDR3 runs 13 residues. The CDR3 here is CASINSGLDTQYF. The CDR3 region has the DNA TGTGCCAGCATTAACTCGGGGTTGGATACGCAGTATTTT.

The chain links TRBV19 to TRBJ1-6; D may be TRBD1 (5 bases). Germline CDR1 LNHDA, CDR2 SQIVND (reference sequence). V was clipped by 8 bases and J by 6 bases, with 17 bases between them. The CDR3 runs to 15 residues. Here the CDR3 DNA reads TGTGCCAGTCGACAAAAGGGGTTTTCTAATTCACCCCTCCACTTT. It encodes CASRQKGFSNSPLHF. Filled out from reference TRBV19 and TRBJ1-6, the complete variable domain reads DGGITQSPKYLFRKEGQNVTLSCEQNLNHDAMYWYRQDPGQGLRLIYYSQIVNDFQKGDIAEGYSVSREKKESFPLTVTSAQKNPTAFYLCASRQKGFSNSPLHFGNGTRLTVT.

The rearrangement joins TRBV28 to TRBJ2-1; 9 bases fit TRBD2. Per the germline V gene, CDR1 is MDHEN and CDR2 is SYDVKM. The CDR3 totals 15 residues. V lost 8 bases to trimming and J lost 10 bases; unmatched junction nucleotides: 15. The CDR3 protein is CASAALAAGGREQFF. The CDR3 coding sequence is TGTGCCAGCGCTGCGTTGGCAGCGGGAGGTCGCGAGCAGTTCTTC.

The genes are TRBV7-2 and TRBJ2-1; 7 positions agree with TRBD2. V lost 0 bases, J lost 9 bases, and 11 bases stayed unmatched. Germline CDR1 is SGHTA and CDR2 is FQGNSA. This CDR3 is 16 amino acids long. The chain's CDR3 is CASSLAGLVRMGEQFF. The CDR3 region has the DNA TGTGCCAGCAGCTTAGCAGGACTAGTGAGGATGGGTGAGCAGTTCTTC.

This chain joins TRBV2 and TRBJ2-7; D uncertain. Trimming took 6 bases from V and 4 from J, leaving 13 bases between them. CDR1 and CDR2 (germline): SNHLY, FYNNEI. The CDR3 contains 13 residues. Written as DNA, the CDR3 is TGTGCCAGCAGCCAAAAGCCAGGATACGAGCAGTACTTC. This translates into CASSQKPGYEQYF.

This chain uses TRBV19 with TRBJ2-5; 8 bases agree with TRBD1. Germline V lookup: CDR1 LNHDA, CDR2 SQIVND (reference sequence). Trimming removed 4 bases from V and 1 base from J; junction bases left unmatched: 2. The CDR3 has 14 residues. In DNA form, the CDR3 reads TGTGCCAGTAGTACACAGGGGGTCCAAGAGACCCAGTACTTC. Translated: CASSTQGVQETQYF. The entire variable domain, with the rest obtained from reference TRBV19 and TRBJ2-5, is as follows: DGGITQSPKYLFRKEGQNVTLSCEQNLNHDAMYWYRQDPGQGLRLIYYSQIVNDFQKGDIAEGYSVSREKKESFPLTVTSAQKNPTAFYLCASSTQGVQETQYFGPGTRLLVL.

The chain couples TRBV19 to TRBJ2-1, with 8 bases identical to TRBD2. The CDR3 spans 16 residues. V was clipped by 3 bases and J by 5 bases; unmatched bases: 9. Germline V CDR1 and CDR2: LNHDA, SQIVND (reference sequence). CDR3 nucleotides: TGTGCCAGTAGTATCTTGGGCAGCGGGGGAAACAATGAGCAGTTCTTC. Translation: CASSILGSGGNNEQFF. The full variable domain, in which reference TRBV19 and TRBJ2-1 provide the parts outside the CDR3, is DGGITQSPKYLFRKEGQNVTLSCEQNLNHDAMYWYRQDPGQGLRLIYYSQIVNDFQKGDIAEGYSVSREKKESFPLTVTSAQKNPTAFYLCASSILGSGGNNEQFFGPGTRLTVL.

The CDR3 coding sequence is TGTGCCAGCAGCCAAAAAGGCGGGAATGGAGTCTACAATGAGCAGTTCTTC. Translated, it gives CASSQKGGNGVYNEQFF. This chain uses TRBV11-2 with TRBJ2-1; TRBD2 is a possible D gene (6 bases). CDR3 length: 17 residues. In germline, CDR1 is SGHAT, CDR2 FQNNGV. Trimming took 5 bases from V and 3 from J, leaving 20 bases between them.

V is TRBV2 and J is TRBJ2-3; D gene uncertain. CDR1 is SNHLY and CDR2 is FYNNEI in the germline V gene. V was clipped by 5 bases and J by 3 bases, with 3 bases between them. CDR3 length equals 11 residues. The CDR3 DNA reads as TGTGCCAGCAGTTATACAGATACGCAGTATTTT. This encodes CASSYTDTQYF.

The chain recombines TRBV9 with TRBJ1-1; no definite D call. V was cut by 0 bases and J by 2 bases, with 5 bases left in between. Germline values: CDR1 SGDLS, CDR2 YYNGEE. CDR3 length equals 13 residues. The CDR3 sequence: CASSVALNTEAFF. CDR3 coding DNA: TGTGCCAGCAGCGTAGCCCTCAACACTGAAGCTTTCTTT.

The chain is built from TRBV6-5 and TRBJ2-7; 8 nucleotides agree with TRBD1. The junction had 7 bases not matched to a gene; V was cut back by 2 bases and J by 4 bases. The CDR3 runs 15 residues. Germline V gives CDR1 MNHEY, CDR2 SVGAGI. The CDR3 reads CASSYAGTGGYEQYF. CDR3 coding DNA: TGTGCCAGCAGTTACGCCGGGACAGGTGGATACGAGCAGTACTTC.

The chain uses TRBV6-4 and TRBJ1-6; D may be TRBD1 (5 bases). Germline assignment: CDR1 MRHNA and CDR2 SNTAGT. V was trimmed by 8 bases and J by 5 bases, leaving 13 bases between them. The CDR3 consists of 14 residues. The CDR3 loop is CASHLQVHNSPLHF. In nucleotides, the CDR3 is TGTGCCAGCCACTTACAGGTCCATAATTCACCCCTCCACTTT.

The chain employs TRBV7-2 and TRBJ2-3; 10 bases map to TRBD2. The germline V gene encodes CDR1 SGHTA and CDR2 FQGNSA. V was clipped by 2 bases and J by 0 bases; unmatched bases: 5. This CDR3 has 17 residues. The CDR3 sequence is CASSLTRTSGSTDTQYF. The CDR3 nucleotides are TGTGCCAGCAGCTTAACCCGGACTAGCGGAAGCACAGATACGCAGTATTTT. Combining the CDR3 with reference TRBV7-2 and TRBJ2-3 gives the whole variable domain GAGVSQSPSNKVTEKGKDVELRCDPISGHTALYWYRQSLGQGLEFLIYFQGNSAPDKSGLPSDRFSAERTGGSVSTLTIQRTQQEDSAVYLCASSLTRTSGSTDTQYFGPGTRLTVL.

This chain joins TRBV6-5 and TRBJ1-3; D is uncertain. Germline CDR1 is MNHEY and CDR2 is SVGAGI. V lost 0 bases and J 0 bases, leaving 9 bases between the germline ends. This CDR3 has 16 residues. The CDR3 is CASSYSSTGSGNTIYF. The DNA for the CDR3 is TGTGCCAGCAGTTACTCATCGACGGGCTCTGGAAACACCATATATTTT.

Only a few counts were recorded for this clone. The chain joins TRBV2 to TRBJ2-7, with D maybe TRBD1 (6 bases). The germline CDR1 and CDR2 sequences are SNHLY and FYNNEI. CDR3 length: 13 amino acids. The V and J ends lost 6 bases and 3 bases respectively, with 12 bases between them. The CDR3 bases are TGTGCCAGCAGGCGACAGGTACGCTACGAGCAGTACTTC. Protein sequence: CASRRQVRYEQYF.

V gene TRBV10-3 combines with J gene TRBJ1-1; D is uncertain. Germline CDR1 ENHRY, CDR2 SYGVKD. V lost 4 bases, J lost 4 bases, and 13 bases lay in between. The CDR3 runs 14 residues. The CDR3 DNA follows: TGTGCCATCAGTGCGTCGCAGGAGGCCACTGAAGCTTTCTTT. Residues: CAISASQEATEAFF.